This section outlines one TCR beta chain sequence together with its context. CDR1 is ENHRY and CDR2 is SYGVKD in the germline V gene. After removal of 0 bases from V and 12 bases from J, the junction contained 2 bases not matched to a gene. There are 13 residues in the CDR3. Clones were read by immunoSEQ multiplex PCR, and TCRdb kept only the in-frame ones, dropping some. The sample shows about 160,000 clones, roughly 84% of them seen only once. The data are from a study of blood T cell repertoires in COVID-19. The wider study: T cells, B-cell-depleted T cells, or PBMCs supplied cDNA or gDNA.

The receptor's source is a man aged 55 to 70 who had recovered from COVID-19. The chain uses TRBV10-3 and TRBJ2-1; 10 nucleotides match TRBD2. The sample taken for sequencing was PBMCs or T cells enriched from blood (not recorded which). Here the CDR3 reads CAISESLAGVQFF. CDR3 nucleotide sequence: TGTGCCATCAGTGAGTCCCTAGCGGGGGTGCAGTTCTTC.